This TCR beta chain originates from a study of neurological immune-mediated disorders. Study conclusions and caveats: HTLV-1-associated myelopathy had the most TCR clonal expansion, while multiple sclerosis had the least, a level that fell below healthy controls.

CDR3 length: 15 amino acids. V shed 0 bases and J shed 3 bases, with 9 bases lying between them. Germline V lookup: CDR1 ENHRY, CDR2 SYGVKD. Synthesis of cDNA used 5'RACE (with 10-nucleotide random UMIs). TCRdb recomputed calls from the 5' RACE reads with MiXCR, one row per CDR3 protein. The sample lists 17,000 or so distinct CDR3 sequences, about 10% occurring once. Volunteers attending a blood bank in Maryland, USA, served as healthy controls. Sorted libraries came from 950,000 to 1,000,000 CD4+ or CD8+ T cells. This clonotype was detected ten times or more. Its antigen is unknown. The chain is built from TRBV10-3 and TRBJ1-5, with unresolved D. This sequence originates from a woman aged 45-65 years in good health. The source material was CD8+ T cells from blood. CDR3 loop: CAISESLEDNQPQHF. DNA of the CDR3: TGTGCCATCAGTGAGTCATTAGAAGACAATCAGCCCCAGCATTTT.